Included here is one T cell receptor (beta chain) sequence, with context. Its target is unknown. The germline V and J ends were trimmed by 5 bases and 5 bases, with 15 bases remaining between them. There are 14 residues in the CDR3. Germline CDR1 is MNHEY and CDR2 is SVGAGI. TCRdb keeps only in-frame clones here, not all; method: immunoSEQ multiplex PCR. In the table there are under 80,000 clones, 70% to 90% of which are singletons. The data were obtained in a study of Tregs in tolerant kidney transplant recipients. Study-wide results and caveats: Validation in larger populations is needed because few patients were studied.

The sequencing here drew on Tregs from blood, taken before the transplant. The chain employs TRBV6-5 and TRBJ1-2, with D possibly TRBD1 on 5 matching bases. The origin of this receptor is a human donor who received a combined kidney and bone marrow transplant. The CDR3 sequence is CASSPGTGSYGYTF. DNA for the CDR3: TGTGCCAGCAGTCCAGGCACAGGTTCTTATGGCTACACCTTC.